The 8 T cell receptor beta chains reported below all come from one sample, sequenced in a study of PD-1 blockade in classical Hodgkin lymphoma. Every one of the patients relapsed after autologous stem cell transplantation (brentuximab vedotin exposure was variable). Assay used: immunoSEQ multiplex PCR; TCRdb lists only in-frame clones, some missing. This sample carries almost 100,000 clones, roughly 92% of them seen once, and the ten largest clones take 2.5% to 3.5%. The source material was peripheral blood mononuclear cells (PBMCs), sampled at baseline. These receptors all stem from a human donor with classical Hodgkin lymphoma.

The V and J genes are TRBV11-2 and TRBJ2-5; D not resolved. This CDR3 is 12 amino acids long. Trimming shortened V by 5 bases and J by 2 bases, and 6 bases separated the two germline ends. In germline, CDR1 is SGHAT, CDR2 FQNNGV. The CDR3 is CASSPTQETQYF. CDR3 bases: TGTGCCAGCAGCCCTACACAAGAGACCCAGTACTTC.

This clone was observed a few times. The chain has TRBV28 and TRBJ1-1; D is uncertain. The CDR3 runs 14 residues. CDR1 MDHEN and CDR2 SYDVKM come from the germline V gene. Trimming took 2 bases from V and 1 from J, leaving 8 bases between them. CDR3 bases: TGTGCCAGCAGTTTAGAGATTGGGAACACTGAAGCTTTCTTT. Translated, it gives CASSLEIGNTEAFF.

The chain carries TRBV27 and TRBJ1-1; D is ambiguous. CDR1 is MNHEY, CDR2 SMNVEV, per germline (reference sequence). V lost 0 bases and J lost 3, with 5 bases in between. The CDR3 loop spans 13 amino acids. CDR3 DNA: TGTGCCAGCAGTTTATCCAGGTACACTGAAGCTTTCTTT. Amino acids: CASSLSRYTEAFF.

The gene calls are TRBV11-2 and TRBJ2-7, with D perhaps TRBD1 (6 bases). Trimming took off 2 bases at V and 5 bases at J, with 22 bases between the two ends. This CDR3 is 17 amino acids long. Germline V lookup: CDR1 SGHAT, CDR2 FQNNGV. CDR3 nucleotide sequence: TGTGCCAGCAGCTTAACAGGGACGGGTCTTAAAAGGAACGAGCAGTACTTC. Amino acid sequence: CASSLTGTGLKRNEQYF.

The chain links TRBV7-6 to TRBJ2-1; either TRBD1 or TRBD2 may supply D (5 bases each). Trimming removed 0 bases from V and 0 bases from J, with 15 bases in between. Germline V gives CDR1 SGHVS, CDR2 FNYEAQ. This CDR3 region has 18 residues. The CDR3 sequence: CASSLALLGESSYNEQFF. The CDR3 DNA reads as TGTGCCAGCAGCTTAGCGCTGCTGGGGGAAAGCTCCTACAATGAGCAGTTCTTC.

The V and J genes are TRBV30 and TRBJ1-5; D is possibly TRBD1 (5 bases). The CDR3 covers 14 residues. Trimming stripped 4 bases from V and 1 base from J, with 11 bases between. Germline lookup yields CDR1 GTSNPN and CDR2 SVGIG (reference sequence). The CDR3 region has the DNA TGTGCCTGGACGAAAGGGACGAGCAATCAGCCCCAGCATTTT. It translates to CAWTKGTSNQPQHF.

Regarding this clone: The same CDR3 also results from other DNA sequences found in this sample. This chain uses TRBV20-1 with TRBJ2-7; weak D call: TRBD1 (5 bases). This CDR3 is built from 11 residues. Germline loops: CDR1 DFQATT, CDR2 SNEGSKA (reference sequence). Between the trimmed V and J ends, which lost 6 bases and 3 bases, there was a span of 9 bases. In DNA form, the CDR3 reads TGCAGTGCGCCTCAGGGCTACGAGCAGTACTTC. Its translation: CSAPQGYEQYF.

The rearrangement links TRBV9 to TRBJ1-2; a weak D match, TRBD1 (5 bases). This CDR3 contains 13 residues. Germline assignment: CDR1 SGDLS and CDR2 YYNGEE. V was shortened by 2 bases and J by 8 bases, with 13 bases between the two germline ends. DNA of the CDR3: TGTGCCAGCAGCGTTTGGCAGGGTGTGGGCTACACCTTC. Its translation is CASSVWQGVGYTF.